A single sample is the source of the 20 T cell receptor beta chains below, sequenced in a study of PD-1 blockade in classical Hodgkin lymphoma. Time point defined: cycle 4 day 1 (C4D1), after 5 to 7 weeks of nivolumab. Every patient had relapsed following autologous stem cell transplantation, and cohorts differed in brentuximab vedotin exposure. Profiled with immunoSEQ multiplex PCR; TCRdb holds only in-frame clones, not every one. The table lists 15,000 to 25,000 clones, about 77% of them singletons. The sequenced sample was peripheral blood mononuclear cells (PBMCs), obtained before the fourth cycle of nivolumab. The source is a human donor with classical Hodgkin lymphoma.

The chain recombines TRBV5-1 with TRBJ2-7, with 12 positions matching TRBD1. Trimming removed 0 bases from V and 1 base from J; junction bases left unmatched: 11. Germline values: CDR1 SGHRS, CDR2 YFSETQ. The CDR3 is made up of 19 amino acids. CDR3 residues: CASSLGPGTGGVRSYEQYF. CDR3 DNA sequence: TGCGCCAGCAGCTTGGGGCCCGGGACAGGGGGCGTAAGGTCCTACGAGCAGTACTTC.

The chain employs TRBV19 and TRBJ2-3, with D possibly matching TRBD2 (6 bases). This CDR3 is 12 amino acids long. The germline V and J ends were trimmed by 5 bases and 14 bases, with 17 bases remaining between them. The germline V gene has CDR1 LNHDA and CDR2 SQIVND (reference sequence). CDR3 sequence reads: CASSLLAGPLYF. The CDR3 DNA reads TGTGCCAGTAGTCTCCTGGCGGGGCCCTTGTATTTT. Based on the CDR3 plus reference TRBV19 and TRBJ2-3, the full variable domain is DGGITQSPKYLFRKEGQNVTLSCEQNLNHDAMYWYRQDPGQGLRLIYYSQIVNDFQKGDIAEGYSVSREKKESFPLTVTSAQKNPTAFYLCASSLLAGPLYFGPGTRLTVL.

The rearrangement links TRBV4-1 to TRBJ2-1; 10 bases are shared with TRBD2. The CDR3 consists of 14 residues. Trimming took 5 bases from V and 6 from J; bases not matched to a gene: 4. In germline, CDR1 is MGHRA, CDR2 YSYEKL. The CDR3 region has the DNA TGCGCCAGCAGCAGTAGCGGGGGGCCCAATGAGCAGTTCTTC. Its protein product is CASSSSGGPNEQFF.

This clone has just one count. This chain uses TRBV19 with TRBJ1-5, with no clear D. Germline V CDR1 and CDR2: LNHDA, SQIVND (reference sequence). CDR3 length: 13 residues. Deletions cut 6 bases from V and 5 bases from J, with 11 bases between. DNA of the CDR3: TGTGCCAGTAGCTTTTTGGGAGATCAGCCCCAGCATTTT. Protein sequence: CASSFLGDQPQHF.

The chain employs TRBV6-5 and TRBJ1-1, with a tentative D call TRBD1 (5 bases). Between the trimmed V and J ends, which lost 7 bases and 1 base, there was a span of 10 bases. CDR3 size: 13 residues. Per the germline V gene, CDR1 is MNHEY and CDR2 is SVGAGI. The CDR3 DNA reads TGTGCCAGCACCGGACAATGGAACACTGAAGCTTTCTTT. Amino acids: CASTGQWNTEAFF.

The chain carries TRBV6-5 and TRBJ1-2; D gene ambiguous. Trimming took off 2 bases at V and 1 base at J, with 5 bases between the two ends. Germline CDR1 and CDR2: MNHEY and SVGAGI. The CDR3 spans 13 residues. In DNA, the CDR3 is TGTGCCAGCAGTTACGGTGTTAACTATGGCTACACCTTC. Its protein is CASSYGVNYGYTF.

This clone showed up just a few times. Written as DNA, the CDR3 is TGTGCCAGCAGTGAGGGGCGTTCACCCCTCCACTTT. Its protein is CASSEGRSPLHF. The rearrangement joins TRBV6-1 to TRBJ1-6, with D possibly being TRBD1 (5 bases). Germline V gene data show CDR1 as MNHNS and CDR2 as SASEGT. Trimming left V 3 bases short and J 9 bases short, with 6 bases between. The CDR3 length is 12 residues.

CDR3 loop: CASSYSTLTVNTEAFF. CDR3 nucleotide sequence: TGTGCCAGCAGTTACTCGACCTTGACAGTGAACACTGAAGCTTTCTTT. The chain is built from TRBV6-5 and TRBJ1-1, with a weak D call TRBD1 (5 bases). Germline V gives CDR1 MNHEY, CDR2 SVGAGI. There are 16 residues in the CDR3. The V and J ends lost 0 bases and 0 bases respectively, with 11 bases between them.

This clone was detected only a few times. The chain links TRBV15 to TRBJ2-1, with 7 bases identical to TRBD2. This CDR3 spans 16 amino acids. From germline, CDR1 is LNHNV and CDR2 YYDKDF (reference sequence). V lost 6 bases to trimming and J lost 5 bases; unmatched junction nucleotides: 13. This CDR3 is CATSVEWGGRNNEQFF. The DNA of the CDR3 is TGTGCCACCAGTGTAGAGTGGGGGGGACGGAACAATGAGCAGTTCTTC.

This clone is termed medium-sized (0.01 to 0.1%). The rearrangement links TRBV19 to TRBJ1-2; the D is unclear. Per germline, CDR1 LNHDA and CDR2 SQIVND (reference sequence). This CDR3 contains 15 residues. V lost 5 bases and J lost 1, with 14 bases in between. Here the CDR3 DNA reads TGTGCCAGTAGTCCAACGAGCAGAGTTAACTATGGCTACACCTTC. Encoded protein: CASSPTSRVNYGYTF.

The chain uses TRBV5-6 and TRBJ2-4; D ambiguous. The germline CDR1 and CDR2 sequences are SGHDT and YYEEEE. V was shortened by 3 bases and J by 1 base, with 11 bases between the two germline ends. The CDR3 is 15 residues long. CDR3 amino acids: CASSSWIGAKNIQYF. CDR3 sequence (DNA): TGTGCCAGCAGCTCCTGGATTGGGGCCAAAAACATTCAGTACTTC.

The gene calls are TRBV21-1 and TRBJ2-5. TRBV21-1 is a known pseudogene. This CDR3 region has 17 residues. CDR3 sequence: CATSVTATGASGETQYF. The CDR3 bases are TGTGCCACTTCAGTGACAGCGACCGGGGCCAGCGGTGAGACCCAGTACTTC.

The CDR3 region is CASTNPNTGELFF. The CDR3 region has the DNA TGTGCCAGTACAAACCCGAACACCGGGGAGCTGTTTTTT. The chain links TRBV19 to TRBJ2-2, with D hard to call. This CDR3 is built from 13 residues. V was trimmed by 7 bases and J by 0 bases, leaving 6 bases between them. In germline, CDR1 is LNHDA, CDR2 SQIVND (reference sequence). The complete variable domain, with remaining parts taken from reference TRBV19 and TRBJ2-2, reads DGGITQSPKYLFRKEGQNVTLSCEQNLNHDAMYWYRQDPGQGLRLIYYSQIVNDFQKGDIAEGYSVSREKKESFPLTVTSAQKNPTAFYLCASTNPNTGELFFGEGSRLTVL.

The V call is TRBV7-2, the J call TRBJ1-2; 7 bases are shared with TRBD1. V trimming: 2 bases; J trimming: 1 base; junction bases outside the gene matches: 10. The germline CDR1 and CDR2 sequences are SGHTA and FQGNSA. The CDR3 is 17 residues long. CDR3 coding DNA: TGTGCCAGCAGCTTAAGTCCTCACAGGGGAAGTAACTATGGCTACACCTTC. Translation gives CASSLSPHRGSNYGYTF.

The chain joins TRBV6-6 to TRBJ1-6; 7 bases align to TRBD1. This CDR3 is built from 14 residues. Germline loops: CDR1 MNHNY, CDR2 SVGAGI (reference sequence). V trimming: 5 bases; J trimming: 9 bases; junction bases outside the gene matches: 7. The CDR3 region has the DNA TGTGCCAGCAGTGCCCCAGGGGGAAGTTCACCCCTCCACTTT. As protein: CASSAPGGSSPLHF.

This sequence joins TRBV7-2 and TRBJ2-7, with TRBD1 matching 8 bases. Germline trimming cut 5 bases from V and 4 bases from J; bases unmatched to any gene: 7. Germline V CDR1 and CDR2: SGHTA, FQGNSA. The CDR3 loop spans 14 amino acids. CDR3 DNA: TGTGCCAGCAGCCAAACGACAGGGGCATACGAGCAGTACGTC. This gives the protein CASSQTTGAYEQYV.

This clone was observed once. This chain joins TRBV27 and TRBJ2-7; D remains unclear. The CDR3 spans 13 residues. Germline V gene sequence: CDR1 MNHEY, CDR2 SMNVEV (reference sequence). Trimming left V 5 bases short and J 0 bases short, with 8 bases between. The CDR3 nucleotides read TGTGCCAGCAGTAAAGCCTTCTCCTACGAGCAGTACTTC. Translating gives CASSKAFSYEQYF.

J is TRBJ1-2 and V is TRBV5-6; D is possibly TRBD1 (6 bases). Germline lookup yields CDR1 SGHDT and CDR2 YYEEEE. CDR3 size: 15 residues. The V and J ends lost 6 bases and 2 bases respectively, with 17 bases between them. CDR3 amino acids: CASTYGPTGNYGYTF. The CDR3, as DNA: TGTGCCAGCACCTATGGGCCAACAGGGAACTATGGCTACACCTTC. Together with reference TRBV5-6 and TRBJ1-2, the CDR3 gives the full variable domain: DAGVTQSPTHLIKTRGQQVTLRCSPKSGHDTVSWYQQALGQGPQFIFQYYEEEERQRGNFPDRFSGHQFPNYSSELNVNALLLGDSALYLCASTYGPTGNYGYTFGSGTRLTVV.

The rearrangement joins TRBV6-1 to TRBJ2-1; maybe TRBD2 (5 bases). The V and J ends lost 5 bases and 10 bases respectively, with 9 bases between them. The CDR3 consists of 11 residues. The germline CDR1 and CDR2 sequences are MNHNS and SASEGT. The CDR3 DNA follows: TGTGCCAGCAGTACGGGCGGGGAGCAGTTCTTC. It yields the protein CASSTGGEQFF.

V usage is TRBV11-3 and J usage is TRBJ1-1, with unresolved D. This CDR3 has 13 residues. Trimming removed 4 bases from V and 0 bases from J, with 6 bases in between. Germline CDR1 is SGHNT and CDR2 is YENEEA. Written as DNA, the CDR3 is TGTGCCAGCAGCTACGGAATGAACACTGAAGCTTTCTTT. As protein: CASSYGMNTEAFF.